This TCR beta chain is drawn from a study of Ad26.COV2.S vaccination and SARS-CoV-2 variants. Study details: Doses of Ad26.COV2.S were injected into muscle once or twice, 56 days apart. General study points: Total responses of T cells may have been underestimated by the analyses of TCR breadth and depth. People who got the vaccine had more spike-specific TCR breadth than people who got placebo.

Repertoires were generated with immunoSEQ multiplex PCR, while TCRdb's copy carries only in-frame clones and drops some. The sample includes some 340,000 clones, about 86% of them seen just once. Details on this clone: Its cognate antigen is unknown.

The germline V gene encodes CDR1 SGHDN and CDR2 FVKESK. CDR3 length: 14 residues. Trimming pared 4 bases from V and 3 bases from J, leaving 9 bases between. Described treatment: around 19 received Ad26.COV2.S at low or high dose, single or two shots; five or six received placebo; per-sample allocation not given. Day 63 after the first injection of vaccine or placebo was the sampling time. The sequence derives from a person aged 18-60 years who received the Ad26.COV2.S COVID-19 vaccine or a placebo. The source material was peripheral blood, sampled in a trial of Ad26.COV2.S vaccine versus placebo. This chain joins TRBV14 and TRBJ1-4; D is possibly TRBD1 (6 bases). The CDR3 is CASSRYRANEKLFF. The DNA of the CDR3 is TGTGCCAGCAGCCGCTACAGGGCTAATGAAAAACTGTTTTTT. Drawing the rest from reference TRBV14 and TRBJ1-4, the complete variable domain is EAGVTQFPSHSVIEKGQTVTLRCDPISGHDNLYWYRRVMGKEIKFLLHFVKESKQDESGMPNNRFLAERTGGTYSTLKVQPAELEDSGVYFCASSRYRANEKLFFGSGTQLSVL.